These 3 T cell receptor beta chains originate from one sample sequenced in a study of regulatory T cells in long-lasting Graves disease. Relying on iRepertoire HTBI primers and Arm-PCR of CDR3 regions, the team built TCR beta libraries. TCRdb reprocessed the multiplex PCR reads via MiXCR and lists one record per CDR3 protein. This sample carries about 200,000 distinct CDR3 sequences, around 20% of them seen once, and the ten largest clones take approximately 20%. Noted time point: newly diagnosed GD, antithyroid drugs for less than 3 months. RNA extracted from PBMCs served as the sequencing template. The sample was peripheral blood mononuclear cells (PBMCs), taken at new diagnosis, from a patient treated with antithyroid drugs. Receptors were obtained from a female donor with Graves disease.

This clonotype was found many times. The J gene is TRBJ1-1, the V gene TRBV11-2; possible D gene TRBD1, 5 bases. Trimming left V 6 bases short and J 1 base short, with 9 bases between. Germline V gene data show CDR1 as SGHAT and CDR2 as FQNNGV. CDR3 length: 13 residues. The CDR3 loop is CASSSTENTEAFF. CDR3 DNA sequence: TGTGCCAGCAGTTCGACAGAGAACACTGAAGCTTTCTTT.

Ten or more counts support this clonotype. The chain carries TRBV7-2 and TRBJ2-1; 11 bases are a match to TRBD2. Germline V gene data show CDR1 as SGHTA and CDR2 as FQGNSA. The CDR3 length is 19 residues. The ends lost 4 bases at V and 0 bases at J; junction bases unmatched: 11. The CDR3: CASSSGTSGTTSSYNEQFF. The DNA of the CDR3 is TGTGCCAGCAGCTCCGGGACTAGCGGAACCACGAGCTCCTACAATGAGCAGTTCTTC.

V and J are TRBV14 and TRBJ2-1, with 7 bases identical to TRBD1. The CDR3 length is 16 residues. J lost 6 bases, V lost 1 base, and 9 bases had no gene match. From germline, CDR1 is SGHDN and CDR2 FVKESK. Here the CDR3 reads CASSQVALRGLNEQFF. The CDR3 nucleotides are TGTGCCAGCAGCCAAGTGGCCCTAAGGGGGCTCAATGAGCAGTTCTTC.